The clone carrying this T cell receptor beta chain appeared a single time. Germline V CDR1 and CDR2: MDHEN, SYDVKM. Deletions cut 6 bases from V and 5 bases from J, with 11 bases between. The length of the CDR3 is 13 residues. This specimen belongs to a study of control samples from healthy donors and cancer patients. Clones were read by immunoSEQ multiplex PCR, and TCRdb kept only the in-frame ones, dropping some. Of approximately 160,000 clones listed, 94% are singletons. The sequence came from a woman younger than 30 in good health. Specimen: blood. The gene calls are TRBV28 and TRBJ1-5, with D tentatively TRBD1 (5 bases). CDR3: CASSPSGHQPQHF. The DNA for the CDR3 is TGTGCCAGCAGCCCCTCAGGGCATCAGCCCCAGCATTTT. Looking up the rest from reference TRBV28 and TRBJ1-5 gives the full variable domain: DVKVTQSSRYLVKRTGEKVFLECVQDMDHENMFWYRQDPGLGLRLIYFSYDVKMKEKGDIPEGYSVSREKKERFSLILESASTNQTSMYLCASSPSGHQPQHFGDGTRLSIL.